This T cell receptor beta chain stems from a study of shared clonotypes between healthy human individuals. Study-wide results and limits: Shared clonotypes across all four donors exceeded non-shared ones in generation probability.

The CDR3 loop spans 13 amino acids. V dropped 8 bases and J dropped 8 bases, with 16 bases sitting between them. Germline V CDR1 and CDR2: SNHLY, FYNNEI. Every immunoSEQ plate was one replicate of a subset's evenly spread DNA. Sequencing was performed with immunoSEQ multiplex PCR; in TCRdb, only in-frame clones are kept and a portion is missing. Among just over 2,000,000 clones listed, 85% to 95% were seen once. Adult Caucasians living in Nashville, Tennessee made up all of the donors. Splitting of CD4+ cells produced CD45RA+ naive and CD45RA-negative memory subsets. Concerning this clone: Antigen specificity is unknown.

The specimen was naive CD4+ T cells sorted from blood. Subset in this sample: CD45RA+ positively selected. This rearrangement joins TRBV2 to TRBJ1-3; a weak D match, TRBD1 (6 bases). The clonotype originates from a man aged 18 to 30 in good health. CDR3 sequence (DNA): TGTGCCAGCGGGGCAGGGGACATAGACACCATATATTTT. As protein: CASGAGDIDTIYF.